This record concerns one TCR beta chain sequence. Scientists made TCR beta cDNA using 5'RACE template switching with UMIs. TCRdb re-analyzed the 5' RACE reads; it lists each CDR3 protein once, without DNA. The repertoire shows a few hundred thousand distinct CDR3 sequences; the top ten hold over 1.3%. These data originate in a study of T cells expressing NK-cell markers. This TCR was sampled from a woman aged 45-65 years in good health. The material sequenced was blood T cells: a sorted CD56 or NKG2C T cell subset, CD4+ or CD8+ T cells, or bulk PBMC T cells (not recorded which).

CDR3: CASSWGTAEAFF. V is TRBV5-1 and J is TRBJ1-1. Germline V gene sequence: CDR1 SGHRS, CDR2 YFSETQ. The CDR3 contains 12 residues.